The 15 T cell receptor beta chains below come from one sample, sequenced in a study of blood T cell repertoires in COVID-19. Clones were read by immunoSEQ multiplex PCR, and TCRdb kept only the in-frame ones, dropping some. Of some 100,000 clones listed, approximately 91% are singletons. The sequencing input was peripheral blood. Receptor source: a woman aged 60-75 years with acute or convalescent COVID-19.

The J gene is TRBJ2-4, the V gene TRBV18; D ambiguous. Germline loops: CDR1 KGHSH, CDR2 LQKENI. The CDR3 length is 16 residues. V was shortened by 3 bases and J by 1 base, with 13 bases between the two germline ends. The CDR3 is CASSPSAAEAKNIQYF. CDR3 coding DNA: TGTGCCAGCTCACCCAGTGCCGCGGAGGCCAAAAACATTCAGTACTTC.

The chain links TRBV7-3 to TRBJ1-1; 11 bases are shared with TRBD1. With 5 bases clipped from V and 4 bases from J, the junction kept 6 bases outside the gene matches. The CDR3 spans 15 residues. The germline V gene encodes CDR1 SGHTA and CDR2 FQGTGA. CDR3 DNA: TGTGCCAGCAGCCCACCCGGGACAGGGGGCACTGAAGCTTTCTTT. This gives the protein CASSPPGTGGTEAFF.

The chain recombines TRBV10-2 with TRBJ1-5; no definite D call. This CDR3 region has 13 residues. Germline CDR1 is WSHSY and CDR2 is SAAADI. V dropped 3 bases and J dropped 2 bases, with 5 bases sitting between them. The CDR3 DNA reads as TGCGCCAGCAGTGATAATGGCAATCAGCCCCAGCATTTT. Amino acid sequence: CASSDNGNQPQHF.

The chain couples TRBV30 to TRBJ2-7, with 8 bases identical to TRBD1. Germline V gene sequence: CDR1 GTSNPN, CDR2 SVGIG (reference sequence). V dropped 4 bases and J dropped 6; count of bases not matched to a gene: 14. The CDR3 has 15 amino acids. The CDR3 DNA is TGTGCCTGGACCAACGAGGGGACAGGAACTTCCGAGCAGTACTTC. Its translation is CAWTNEGTGTSEQYF.

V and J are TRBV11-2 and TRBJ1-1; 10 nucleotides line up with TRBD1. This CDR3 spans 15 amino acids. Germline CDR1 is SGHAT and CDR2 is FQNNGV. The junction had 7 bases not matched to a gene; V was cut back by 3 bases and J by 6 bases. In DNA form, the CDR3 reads TGTGCCAGCAGCTTTGGACAGGGGGGGTCTTCTGAAGCTTTCTTT. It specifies CASSFGQGGSSEAFF.

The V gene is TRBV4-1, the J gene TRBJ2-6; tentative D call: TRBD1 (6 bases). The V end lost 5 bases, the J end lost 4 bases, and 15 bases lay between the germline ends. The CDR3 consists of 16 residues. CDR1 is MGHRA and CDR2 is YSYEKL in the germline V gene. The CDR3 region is CASSALQGRGANVLTF. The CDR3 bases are TGCGCCAGCAGCGCATTACAGGGAAGGGGGGCCAACGTCCTGACTTTC.

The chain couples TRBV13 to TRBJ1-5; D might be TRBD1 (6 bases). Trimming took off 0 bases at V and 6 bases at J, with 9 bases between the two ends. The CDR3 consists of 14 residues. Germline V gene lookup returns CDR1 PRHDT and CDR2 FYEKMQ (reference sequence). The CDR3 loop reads CASSLGQGTQPQHF. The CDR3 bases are TGTGCCAGCAGCTTAGGCCAGGGGACTCAGCCCCAGCATTTT. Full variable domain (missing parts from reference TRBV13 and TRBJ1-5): AAGVIQSPRHLIKEKRETATLKCYPIPRHDTVYWYQQGPGQDPQFLISFYEKMQSDKGSIPDRFSAQQFSDYHSELNMSSLELGDSALYFCASSLGQGTQPQHFGDGTRLSIL.

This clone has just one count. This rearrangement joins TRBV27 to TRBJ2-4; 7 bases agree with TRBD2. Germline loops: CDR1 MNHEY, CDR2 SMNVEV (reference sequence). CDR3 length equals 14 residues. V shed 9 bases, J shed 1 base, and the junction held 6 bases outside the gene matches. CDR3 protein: CASAGVGAKNIQYF. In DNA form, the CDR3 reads TGTGCCAGTGCGGGAGTTGGGGCCAAAAACATTCAGTACTTC.

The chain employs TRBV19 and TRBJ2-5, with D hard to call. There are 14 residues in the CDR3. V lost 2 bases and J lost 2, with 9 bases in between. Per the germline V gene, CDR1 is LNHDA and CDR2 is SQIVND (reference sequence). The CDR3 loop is CASSINALQETQYF. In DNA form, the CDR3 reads TGTGCCAGTAGTATAAACGCACTTCAAGAGACCCAGTACTTC.

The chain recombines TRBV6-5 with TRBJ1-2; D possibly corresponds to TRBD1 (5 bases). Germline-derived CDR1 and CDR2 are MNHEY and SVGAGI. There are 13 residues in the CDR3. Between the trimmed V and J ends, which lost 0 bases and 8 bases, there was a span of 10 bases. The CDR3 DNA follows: TGTGCCAGCAGTTACTCGACTCAGGGCGGCTACACCTTC. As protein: CASSYSTQGGYTF.

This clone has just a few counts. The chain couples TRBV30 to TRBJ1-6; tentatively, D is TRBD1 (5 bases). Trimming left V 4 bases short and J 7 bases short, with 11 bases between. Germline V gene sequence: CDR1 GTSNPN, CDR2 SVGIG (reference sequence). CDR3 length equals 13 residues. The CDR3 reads CAWTWGENSPLHF. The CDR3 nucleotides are TGTGCCTGGACCTGGGGGGAGAATTCACCCCTCCACTTT.

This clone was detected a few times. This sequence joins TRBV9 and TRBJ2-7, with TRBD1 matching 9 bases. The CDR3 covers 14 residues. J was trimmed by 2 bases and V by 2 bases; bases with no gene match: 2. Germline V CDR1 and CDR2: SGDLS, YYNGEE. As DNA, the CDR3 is TGTGCCAGCAGCGTGGGACAGGGCGCCTACGAGCAGTACTTC. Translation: CASSVGQGAYEQYF.

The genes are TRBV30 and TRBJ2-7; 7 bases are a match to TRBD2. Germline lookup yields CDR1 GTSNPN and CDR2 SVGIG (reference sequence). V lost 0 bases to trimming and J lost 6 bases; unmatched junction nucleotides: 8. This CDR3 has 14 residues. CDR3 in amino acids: CAWSVGASGTEQYF. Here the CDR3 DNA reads TGTGCCTGGAGTGTAGGGGCTAGCGGCACCGAGCAGTACTTC.

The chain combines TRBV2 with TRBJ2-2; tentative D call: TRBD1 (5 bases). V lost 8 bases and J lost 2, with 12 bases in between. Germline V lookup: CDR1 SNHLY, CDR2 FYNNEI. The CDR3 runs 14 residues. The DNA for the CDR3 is TGTGCCAGCGAACTGACAGATAACACCGGGGAGCTGTTTTTT. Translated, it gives CASELTDNTGELFF.

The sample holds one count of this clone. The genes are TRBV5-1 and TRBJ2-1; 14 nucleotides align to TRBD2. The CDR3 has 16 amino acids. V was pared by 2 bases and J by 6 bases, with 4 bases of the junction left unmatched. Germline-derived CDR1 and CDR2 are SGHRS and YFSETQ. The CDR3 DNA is TGCGCCAGCAGCTTAATGACTAGCGGGAGGGGCAATGAGCAGTTCTTC. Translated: CASSLMTSGRGNEQFF.